The 22 T cell receptor beta chains in this list originate from one sample, sequenced in a study of cytomegalovirus exposure and HLA in healthy donors. Both 60 Vbeta primers and 13 Jbeta primers went into the PCR. Sequencing used immunoSEQ multiplex PCR; TCRdb keeps in-frame clones, though not all of them. In the table there are about 300,000 clones, roughly 89% of which are singletons. Sequenced material: PBMCs. These receptors were taken from a man aged 35-49 years in good health and CMV-seropositive.

Note on this clone: Within the sample, other DNA sequences also encode this same CDR3. This rearrangement joins TRBV7-3 to TRBJ2-3; D ambiguous. Looked up from germline, CDR1 is SGHTA and CDR2 is FQGTGA. V dropped 3 bases and J dropped 2 bases, with 3 bases sitting between them. The CDR3 is 12 residues long. The CDR3 region has the DNA TGTGCCAGCAGCTTCAACACAGATACGCAGTATTTT. Amino acids: CASSFNTDTQYF.

As concerns this clone: The identical CDR3 is also encoded by other nucleotide sequences in the sample. The rearrangement uses TRBV19 and TRBJ1-1; D perhaps matches TRBD1 (5 bases). The CDR3 is 13 amino acids. Germline loops: CDR1 LNHDA, CDR2 SQIVND (reference sequence). The ends were cut back, 4 bases at V and 2 bases at J, with 8 bases in the middle. CDR3 DNA: TGTGCCAGTAGTACCCAGGGCAACACTGAAGCTTTCTTT. This codes for CASSTQGNTEAFF.

This clone was detected only once. The rearrangement uses TRBV11-2 and TRBJ1-4; 8 bases agree with TRBD1. V lost 3 bases, J lost 4 bases, and 10 bases stayed unmatched. The CDR3 runs 17 residues. Per the germline V gene, CDR1 is SGHAT and CDR2 is FQNNGV. This CDR3 is CASSFGTGLKGNEKLFF. For the CDR3, the DNA is TGTGCCAGCAGCTTCGGGACAGGCCTTAAGGGTAATGAAAAACTGTTTTTT. The whole variable domain, remainder taken from reference TRBV11-2 and TRBJ1-4, is EAGVAQSPRYKIIEKRQSVAFWCNPISGHATLYWYQQILGQGPKLLIQFQNNGVVDDSQLPKDRFSAERLKGVDSTLKIQPAKLEDSAVYLCASSFGTGLKGNEKLFFGSGTQLSVL.

The V call is TRBV5-8, the J call TRBJ2-7, with 8 nucleotides matching TRBD1. The CDR3 has 14 amino acids. CDR1 is SGHTS and CDR2 is YDEGEE in the germline V gene. Germline trimming cut 0 bases from V and 8 bases from J; bases unmatched to any gene: 7. CDR3 coding DNA: TGTGCCAGCAGCTTGGAGGACAGGGCGGATAAGCAGTACTTC. Its protein is CASSLEDRADKQYF.

This chain uses TRBV9 with TRBJ1-2; D perhaps matches TRBD1 (6 bases). This CDR3 spans 15 amino acids. Germline CDR1 SGDLS, CDR2 YYNGEE. Trimming shortened V by 0 bases and J by 7 bases, and 16 bases separated the two germline ends. The CDR3 sequence: CASSVVGAGESGYTF. CDR3 bases: TGTGCCAGCAGCGTAGTTGGGGCAGGGGAGTCTGGCTACACCTTC.

This chain connects TRBV5-1 to TRBJ2-1; 8 bases agree with TRBD2. This CDR3 is 16 amino acids long. J lost 2 bases, V lost 3 bases, and 7 bases had no gene match. Germline V lookup: CDR1 SGHRS, CDR2 YFSETQ. CDR3 sequence: CASSYKLADPYNEQFF. In DNA form, the CDR3 reads TGCGCCAGCAGCTACAAACTAGCGGACCCCTACAATGAGCAGTTCTTC. The whole variable domain, remainder taken from reference TRBV5-1 and TRBJ2-1, is KAGVTQTPRYLIKTRGQQVTLSCSPISGHRSVSWYQQTPGQGLQFLFEYFSETQRNKGNFPGRFSGRQFSNSRSEMNVSTLELGDSALYLCASSYKLADPYNEQFFGPGTRLTVL.

The chain joins TRBV28 to TRBJ2-2; TRBD2 matches 15 bases. The germline V gene has CDR1 MDHEN and CDR2 SYDVKM. Unmatched junction bases numbered 10, after V lost 5 bases and J lost 6 bases. There are 18 residues in the CDR3. The CDR3 reads CASSLLGLAGGPSGELFF. In nucleotides, the CDR3 is TGTGCCAGCAGTCTCCTAGGACTAGCGGGAGGGCCTTCCGGGGAGCTGTTTTTT.

The rearrangement joins TRBV28 to TRBJ1-1; 9 nucleotides agree with TRBD1. Per the germline V gene, CDR1 is MDHEN and CDR2 is SYDVKM. V lost 5 bases, J lost 3 bases, and 7 bases stayed unmatched. This CDR3 region has 15 residues. As DNA, the CDR3 is TGTGCCAGCAGTGACAGGGGGTCCAGTCACACTGAAGCTTTCTTT. Protein: CASSDRGSSHTEAFF.

The V gene is TRBV19, the J gene TRBJ2-7; the D gene is possibly TRBD2 (6 bases). In germline, CDR1 is LNHDA, CDR2 SQIVND (reference sequence). The ends were cut back, 6 bases at V and 5 bases at J, with 14 bases in the middle. This CDR3 has 13 amino acids. Here the CDR3 DNA reads TGTGCCAGTAGCCATGGGACTGCGAACGAGCAGTACTTC. Translated, it gives CASSHGTANEQYF.

The rearrangement uses TRBV4-3 and TRBJ2-6; maybe TRBD2 (6 bases). V lost 0 bases, J lost 1 base, and 13 bases lay in between. The germline CDR1 and CDR2 sequences are LGHNA and YSLEER. The length of the CDR3 is 18 residues. CDR3 region: CASSQDGSRESGANVLTF. The CDR3 DNA sequence: TGCGCCAGCAGCCAAGATGGGTCCCGGGAGTCTGGGGCCAACGTCCTGACTTTC.

The chain combines TRBV27 with TRBJ2-3; TRBD2 matches 8 bases. The germline gives CDR1 MNHEY, CDR2 SMNVEV (reference sequence). The CDR3 spans 17 residues. J was trimmed by 2 bases and V by 3 bases; bases with no gene match: 10. CDR3 residues: CASSLRTSSDYTDTQYF. The CDR3, as DNA: TGTGCCAGCAGTTTGAGGACTAGCTCCGATTACACAGATACGCAGTATTTT.

The chain combines TRBV19 with TRBJ1-4, with a tentative D call TRBD1 (6 bases). The CDR3 has 14 residues. V shed 4 bases and J shed 8 bases, with 14 bases lying between them. Germline V gene lookup returns CDR1 LNHDA and CDR2 SQIVND (reference sequence). The CDR3 DNA is TGTGCCAGTAGTAACCAGGGGTTTAACGAAAAACTGTTTTTT. Its translation is CASSNQGFNEKLFF.

The genes are TRBV30 and TRBJ2-2; tentatively, D is TRBD1 (6 bases). There are 17 residues in the CDR3. Germline V CDR1 and CDR2: GTSNPN, SVGIG (reference sequence). Trimming stripped 6 bases from V and 2 bases from J, with 22 bases between. CDR3 region: CACHPRAGTLNTGELFF. Here the CDR3 DNA reads TGTGCCTGCCACCCCAGGGCCGGGACACTAAACACCGGGGAGCTGTTTTTT.

CDR3 coding DNA: TGTGCCAGCGGGGCCGGGCTGTACACTGAAGCTTTCTTT. This sequence encodes CASGAGLYTEAFF. The chain links TRBV27 to TRBJ1-1, with a possible D match to TRBD1 (5 bases). The V gene lost 8 bases and the J gene lost 3 bases, with 13 bases spanning the gap. This CDR3 spans 13 amino acids. Germline V CDR1 and CDR2: MNHEY, SMNVEV (reference sequence).

This clone came up once. V is TRBV18 and J is TRBJ2-2; TRBD1 agrees at 7 bases. The CDR3 totals 15 residues. V shed 4 bases, J shed 0 bases, and the junction held 2 bases outside the gene matches. Germline V gene data show CDR1 as KGHSH and CDR2 as LQKENI. This chain's CDR3 is CASSLRGSNTGELFF. CDR3 coding DNA: TGTGCCAGCTCACTCAGGGGGTCGAACACCGGGGAGCTGTTTTTT. Drawing the rest from reference TRBV18 and TRBJ2-2, the complete variable domain is NAGVMQNPRHLVRRRGQEARLRCSPMKGHSHVYWYRQLPEEGLKFMVYLQKENIIDESGMPKERFSAEFPKEGPSILRIQQVVRGDSAAYFCASSLRGSNTGELFFGEGSRLTVL.

CDR3 nucleotide sequence: TGTGCCAGCCGTCCGGACAGTCAAGAGACCCAGTACTTC. Amino acids: CASRPDSQETQYF. This chain uses TRBV18 with TRBJ2-5, with D perhaps TRBD1 (6 bases). In germline, CDR1 is KGHSH, CDR2 LQKENI. The CDR3 is 13 amino acids. V was shortened by 8 bases and J by 2 bases, with 12 bases between the two germline ends.

The gene calls are TRBV6-5 and TRBJ2-7, with 11 nucleotides matching TRBD2. The CDR3 totals 14 residues. The junction had 4 bases not matched to a gene; V was cut back by 2 bases and J by 7 bases. Looked up from germline, CDR1 is MNHEY and CDR2 is SVGAGI. CDR3 amino acids: CASSYTSGSLEQYF. Written as DNA, the CDR3 is TGTGCCAGCAGTTACACTAGCGGGAGTTTAGAGCAGTACTTC.

The rearrangement uses TRBV11-2 and TRBJ2-3; TRBD2 is a possible D gene (6 bases). Germline-derived CDR1 and CDR2 are SGHAT and FQNNGV. The CDR3 runs 15 residues. Trimming left V 4 bases short and J 2 bases short, with 13 bases between. CDR3 region: CASSSEIAATDTQYF. CDR3 bases: TGTGCCAGCAGCTCGGAGATAGCGGCCACAGATACGCAGTATTTT.

The CDR3 nucleotides are TGTGCCAGCAGTACCCGGACAGGGGCTAAAAACATTCAGTACTTC. Protein: CASSTRTGAKNIQYF. V and J are TRBV6-1 and TRBJ2-4; 9 positions agree with TRBD1. The CDR3 extends over 15 amino acids. Germline V CDR1 and CDR2: MNHNS, SASEGT. The junction had 6 bases not matched to a gene; V was cut back by 5 bases and J by 4 bases.

This clone occurred once. The V and J genes are TRBV28 and TRBJ1-3; 9 bases map to TRBD1. V lost 6 bases and J lost 0; bases outside the gene matches: 9. This CDR3 spans 17 amino acids. Germline lookup yields CDR1 MDHEN and CDR2 SYDVKM. The CDR3 DNA follows: TGTGCCAGCAGAATATGGACAGGGGCGAACTCTGGAAACACCATATATTTT. Its protein is CASRIWTGANSGNTIYF.

The chain uses TRBV4-2 and TRBJ2-7; tentative D call: TRBD2 (5 bases). Germline V CDR1 and CDR2: LGHNA, YNFKEQ. Trimming pared 0 bases from V and 4 bases from J, leaving 19 bases between. The CDR3 has 17 amino acids. CDR3 sequence: CASSQDLNPGILYEQYF. DNA of the CDR3: TGTGCCAGCAGCCAAGACCTTAACCCGGGGATCCTATACGAGCAGTACTTC.

This chain joins TRBV15 and TRBJ2-5; 9 positions match TRBD2. The J segment lost 3 bases and the V segment lost 2 bases, leaving 7 bases of the junction unmatched. The length of the CDR3 is 16 residues. The germline gives CDR1 LNHNV, CDR2 YYDKDF (reference sequence). CDR3 DNA: TGTGCCACCAGCAGACAGGGCGGGGGGGGGAAAGAGACCCAGTACTTC. This encodes CATSRQGGGGKETQYF.